A selection of T cell receptor beta chains follows, all from one sample in a study of Tregs in tolerant kidney transplant recipients. Profiling relied on immunoSEQ multiplex PCR, and the TCRdb table lists in-frame clones only, not all of them. This sample has some 88,000 clones, with over 85% found just once. Sample: CD8+ T cells from blood. All receptors derive from a human donor in good health. The CDR3 runs from the conserved cysteine through the conserved F or W. A D gene is named only where the DNA matches it firmly. Clone size appears in some rows only: once, few, many, or a class for an expanded clone.

J gene: TRBJ2-1; V gene: TRBV7-2; clone size: NA; D gene: NA; CDR3 DNA: TGTGCCAGCAGCTTAGGTCAAGGTCGCTCCTACAATGAGCAGTTCTTC; CDR3 protein: CASSLGQGRSYNEQFF
J gene: TRBJ2-3; V gene: TRBV19; clone size: NA; D gene: TRBD2; CDR3 DNA: TGTGCCAGTAGTATACTAGCGGGAGATGCAGATACGCAGTATTTT; CDR3 protein: CASSILAGDADTQYF
J gene: TRBJ1-1; V gene: TRBV23-1; clone size: NA; D gene: TRBD1; CDR3 DNA: TGCGCCAGCAGTCTGCGGACAGGGGAAGCTTTCTTT; CDR3 protein: CASSLRTGEAFF
J gene: TRBJ1-4; V gene: TRBV19; clone size: NA; D gene: NA; CDR3 DNA: TGTGCCAGTAGTATGCCCGCCGCCCTGGATGAAAAACTGTTTTTT; CDR3 protein: CASSMPAALDEKLFF
J gene: TRBJ1-6; V gene: TRBV19; clone size: NA; D gene: NA; CDR3 DNA: TGTGCCAGTAGTTTGCGGGGGCCGCGTTCGGGCCACTATAATTCACCCCTCCACTTT; CDR3 protein: CASSLRGPRSGHYNSPLHF
J gene: TRBJ2-1; V gene: TRBV10-3; clone size: NA; D gene: NA; CDR3 DNA: TGTGCCATCAGGGACACAGAGGAGTACAATGAGCAGTTCTTC; CDR3 protein: CAIRDTEEYNEQFF
J gene: TRBJ1-5; V gene: TRBV5-6; clone size: NA; D gene: NA; CDR3 DNA: TGTGCCAGCAGCGTTGGGGGGAATCAGCCCCAGCATTTT; CDR3 protein: CASSVGGNQPQHF
J gene: TRBJ1-2; V gene: TRBV6-5; clone size: few; D gene: NA; CDR3 DNA: TGTGCCAGCAGTGACGGGTACTATGGCTACACCTTC; CDR3 protein: CASSDGYYGYTF
J gene: TRBJ2-3; V gene: TRBV21-1; clone size: NA; D gene: NA; CDR3 DNA: TGTGCCAGCAGCAGACCGAGGGCTAGCGGACGCACAGATACGCAGTATTTT; CDR3 protein: CASSRPRASGRTDTQYF
J gene: TRBJ2-2; V gene: TRBV2; clone size: NA; D gene: TRBD2; CDR3 DNA: TGTGCCAGCAGTCGGACCACACTACTAGCGGGGGGACAGAACACCGGGGAGCTGTTTTTT; CDR3 protein: CASSRTTLLAGGQNTGELFF
J gene: TRBJ2-7; V gene: TRBV5-4; clone size: NA; D gene: NA; CDR3 DNA: TGTGCCAGCAGCTTCAGGACGGGCTACGAGCAGTACTTC; CDR3 protein: CASSFRTGYEQYF
J gene: TRBJ1-5; V gene: TRBV19; clone size: NA; D gene: NA; CDR3 DNA: TGTGCCAGTCGCAGGGTAGACGGCAATCAGCCCCAGCATTTT; CDR3 protein: CASRRVDGNQPQHF
J gene: TRBJ1-4; V gene: TRBV5-8; clone size: NA; D gene: TRBD1; CDR3 DNA: TGTGCCAGCAGCCACAGAGGACAGGGGCATGAAAAACTGTTTTTT; CDR3 protein: CASSHRGQGHEKLFF
J gene: TRBJ2-7; V gene: TRBV19; clone size: NA; D gene: NA; CDR3 DNA: TGTGCCAGTACTGACGCCTACGAGCAGTACTTC; CDR3 protein: CASTDAYEQYF
J gene: TRBJ1-1; V gene: TRBV28; clone size: NA; D gene: NA; CDR3 DNA: TGTGCCAGCAGCTGGACCGGGGTAGGGACTGAAGCTTTCTTT; CDR3 protein: CASSWTGVGTEAFF
J gene: TRBJ2-7; V gene: TRBV7-2; clone size: NA; D gene: NA; CDR3 DNA: TGTGCCAGCAGCTTAGGGACTCTTTTGGCCGTCGAGCAGTACTTC; CDR3 protein: CASSLGTLLAVEQYF
J gene: TRBJ1-1; V gene: TRBV5-1; clone size: NA; D gene: NA; CDR3 DNA: TGCGCCAGCAGCTTGAGGACGGCAAACACTGAAGCTTTCTTT; CDR3 protein: CASSLRTANTEAFF
J gene: TRBJ2-7; V gene: TRBV4-2; clone size: NA; D gene: NA; CDR3 DNA: TGTGCCAGCAGCCAAGGAGTGCGATACGAGCAGTACTTC; CDR3 protein: CASSQGVRYEQYF
J gene: TRBJ2-7; V gene: TRBV6-1; clone size: NA; D gene: NA; CDR3 DNA: TGTGCCAGCAGTGACTCGGAGTACTTC; CDR3 protein: CASSDSEYF
J gene: TRBJ2-1; V gene: TRBV7-6; clone size: NA; D gene: TRBD1; CDR3 DNA: TGTGCCAGCAGCGACCACCGGGACAGGGGACGGGCCGGCAATGAGCAGTTCTTC; CDR3 protein: CASSDHRDRGRAGNEQFF
J gene: TRBJ2-5; V gene: TRBV18; clone size: NA; D gene: NA; CDR3 DNA: TGTGCCAGCTCACCACAGGGGATCCAAGAGACCCAGTACTTC; CDR3 protein: CASSPQGIQETQYF
J gene: TRBJ2-7; V gene: TRBV4-1; clone size: NA; D gene: TRBD1; CDR3 DNA: TGCGCCAGCAGCCAAAAGGCGGGACAGGGGGCGGGTGAGCAGTACTTC; CDR3 protein: CASSQKAGQGAGEQYF
J gene: TRBJ2-6; V gene: TRBV10-1; clone size: medium-sized; D gene: NA; CDR3 DNA: TGCGCCAGCAGTGCCGGCAGCTTGTCTGGGGCCAACGTCCTGACTTTC; CDR3 protein: CASSAGSLSGANVLTF
J gene: TRBJ1-1; V gene: TRBV27; clone size: NA; D gene: NA; CDR3 DNA: TGTGCCAGCAGCTCTGCCTTGAACACTGAAGCTTTCTTT; CDR3 protein: CASSSALNTEAFF
J gene: TRBJ1-2; V gene: TRBV6-4; clone size: NA; D gene: TRBD1; CDR3 DNA: TGTGCCAGCAGTGACTCGGAGGACAGGGTTGACGGCTACACCTTC; CDR3 protein: CASSDSEDRVDGYTF
J gene: TRBJ1-2; V gene: TRBV6-5; clone size: NA; D gene: NA; CDR3 DNA: TGTGCCAGCATCCCCCGAGGCAGGGCTAACTATGGCTACACCTTC; CDR3 protein: CASIPRGRANYGYTF
J gene: TRBJ2-7; V gene: TRBV6-5; clone size: NA; D gene: NA; CDR3 DNA: TGTGCCAGCAGTTACAGCGGGACAGGCTCCTACGAGCAGTACTTC; CDR3 protein: CASSYSGTGSYEQYF
J gene: TRBJ2-7; V gene: TRBV9; clone size: few; D gene: NA; CDR3 DNA: TGTGCCAGCAGCGTAGGGCCGGGACTGAGCACCTACGAGCAGTACTTC; CDR3 protein: CASSVGPGLSTYEQYF
J gene: TRBJ2-7; V gene: TRBV7-9; clone size: once; D gene: NA; CDR3 DNA: TGTGCCAGCAGTTTAGAAGAGGCCACCGAGCAGTACTTC; CDR3 protein: CASSLEEATEQYF
J gene: TRBJ2-1; V gene: TRBV27; clone size: NA; D gene: NA; CDR3 DNA: TGTGCCAGCAGTTTATCTAGTGGGCATTCGAATGAGCAGTTCTTC; CDR3 protein: CASSLSSGHSNEQFF
J gene: TRBJ2-3; V gene: TRBV9; clone size: NA; D gene: TRBD2; CDR3 DNA: TGTGCCAGCAGCCCCGGACTAGCGGATCGCACAGATACGCAGTATTTT; CDR3 protein: CASSPGLADRTDTQYF
J gene: TRBJ2-7; V gene: TRBV12-5; clone size: NA; D gene: NA; CDR3 DNA: TGTGCTAGTGGTTACGGACACACCTACGAGCAGTACTTC; CDR3 protein: CASGYGHTYEQYF
J gene: TRBJ2-7; V gene: TRBV5-6; clone size: NA; D gene: NA; CDR3 DNA: TGTGCCAGCAGCTTTTTCCCAACGGGCTACGAGCAGTACTTC; CDR3 protein: CASSFFPTGYEQYF
J gene: TRBJ1-2; V gene: TRBV27; clone size: NA; D gene: NA; CDR3 DNA: TGTGCCAGCAGTCCCGAGGTGGCAAGCTATGGCTACACCTTC; CDR3 protein: CASSPEVASYGYTF
J gene: TRBJ1-4; V gene: TRBV6-4; clone size: NA; D gene: NA; CDR3 DNA: TGTGCCAGCAGTGAGACAGAGAATGAAAAACTGTTTTTT; CDR3 protein: CASSETENEKLFF
J gene: TRBJ2-3; V gene: TRBV6-5; clone size: NA; D gene: NA; CDR3 DNA: TGTGCCAGCAGTTACGCGGTGTCGGGCACAGATACGCAGTATTTT; CDR3 protein: CASSYAVSGTDTQYF
J gene: TRBJ2-3; V gene: TRBV5-8; clone size: NA; D gene: NA; CDR3 DNA: TGTGCCAGCAGCTTGGGAGGGGCAGGGGCGGCAGATACGCAGTATTTT; CDR3 protein: CASSLGGAGAADTQYF
J gene: TRBJ1-2; V gene: TRBV30; clone size: NA; D gene: TRBD1; CDR3 DNA: TGTGCCTCCCTCGGGGCGGGACAGGGGCCCTATGGCTACACCTTC; CDR3 protein: CASLGAGQGPYGYTF
J gene: TRBJ2-7; V gene: TRBV5-5; clone size: NA; D gene: TRBD2; CDR3 DNA: TGTGCCAGCACCTCTAGCGGGAGCGGATACGAGCAGTACTTC; CDR3 protein: CASTSSGSGYEQYF
J gene: TRBJ1-5; V gene: TRBV11-3; clone size: once; D gene: TRBD1; CDR3 DNA: TGTGCCAGCAGCCGCCGGGACAGGGGCAATCAGCCCCAGCATTTT; CDR3 protein: CASSRRDRGNQPQHF
J gene: TRBJ1-1; V gene: TRBV10-2; clone size: few; D gene: NA; CDR3 DNA: TGCGCCAGCAGTGAGCCCGCTTGGGACACTGAAGCTTTCTTT; CDR3 protein: CASSEPAWDTEAFF
J gene: TRBJ1-1; V gene: TRBV7-9; clone size: NA; D gene: NA; CDR3 DNA: TGTGCCAGCAGCTCCCGAGGGAAAACTGAAGCTTTCTTT; CDR3 protein: CASSSRGKTEAFF
J gene: TRBJ1-5; V gene: TRBV19; clone size: NA; D gene: TRBD1; CDR3 DNA: TGTGCCAGTAGTGGGGACAGGGCTCAGCCCCAGCATTTT; CDR3 protein: CASSGDRAQPQHF
J gene: TRBJ2-1; V gene: TRBV6-6; clone size: NA; D gene: TRBD1; CDR3 DNA: TGTGCCAGCAGTCCTAGGGACAGTTTTTACAATGAGCAGTTCTTC; CDR3 protein: CASSPRDSFYNEQFF
J gene: TRBJ2-3; V gene: TRBV7-9; clone size: NA; D gene: TRBD2; CDR3 DNA: TGTGCCAGCAGCGGGAGCGGGAGCGTCACAGATACGCAGTATTTT; CDR3 protein: CASSGSGSVTDTQYF
J gene: TRBJ2-7; V gene: TRBV7-9; clone size: NA; D gene: TRBD2; CDR3 DNA: TGTGCCAGCAGCGTCCCACTAGCGGGGTTGTACGAGCAGTACTTC; CDR3 protein: CASSVPLAGLYEQYF
J gene: TRBJ2-3; V gene: TRBV28; clone size: NA; D gene: TRBD2; CDR3 DNA: TGTGCCAGCAGTCCCCTATTGGCGGGGGGGCCGACAGATACGCAGTATTTT; CDR3 protein: CASSPLLAGGPTDTQYF
J gene: TRBJ2-2; V gene: TRBV27; clone size: NA; D gene: NA; CDR3 DNA: TGTGCCAGCAGTTTGGTTCCCACTAGGACCGCCGGGGAGCTGTTTTTT; CDR3 protein: CASSLVPTRTAGELFF
J gene: TRBJ1-2; V gene: TRBV27; clone size: NA; D gene: TRBD1; CDR3 DNA: TGTGCCAGCAGTTTATCGGGGGACAGGGCCCTATTAGCTGGCTACACCTTC; CDR3 protein: CASSLSGDRALLAGYTF
J gene: TRBJ2-7; V gene: TRBV27; clone size: NA; D gene: NA; CDR3 DNA: TGTGCCAGCAGAAAAGGGAACGAGCAGTACTTC; CDR3 protein: CASRKGNEQYF
J gene: TRBJ1-5; V gene: TRBV9; clone size: NA; D gene: TRBD1; CDR3 DNA: TGTGCCAGCAGCGAGGGACAGAGCTATCAGCCCCAGCATTTT; CDR3 protein: CASSEGQSYQPQHF
J gene: TRBJ2-1; V gene: TRBV7-8; clone size: NA; D gene: TRBD2; CDR3 DNA: TGTGCCAGCAGCTTAGACCCGACTAGCCGATACAATGAGCAGTTCTTC; CDR3 protein: CASSLDPTSRYNEQFF
J gene: TRBJ1-6; V gene: TRBV6-1; clone size: NA; D gene: TRBD1; CDR3 DNA: TGTGCCAGCAACCGGTGGGACAGTAATTCACCCCTCCACTTT; CDR3 protein: CASNRWDSNSPLHF
J gene: TRBJ1-4; V gene: TRBV27; clone size: few; D gene: TRBD1; CDR3 DNA: TGTGCCAGCAGCAAGACGGGGACAGCCACCAATGAAAAACTGTTTTTT; CDR3 protein: CASSKTGTATNEKLFF
J gene: TRBJ2-7; V gene: TRBV7-9; clone size: medium-sized; D gene: TRBD2; CDR3 DNA: TGTGCCATTTCAATCGGGGGGGCCGGGAACGAGCAGTACTTC; CDR3 protein: CAISIGGAGNEQYF
J gene: TRBJ2-1; V gene: TRBV7-8; clone size: NA; D gene: TRBD1; CDR3 DNA: TGTGCCAGCAGTTCCCGGGACAGGGGACCTTACAATGAGCAGTTCTTC; CDR3 protein: CASSSRDRGPYNEQFF
J gene: TRBJ2-7; V gene: TRBV7-9; clone size: NA; D gene: TRBD1; CDR3 DNA: TGTGCCAGCAGCGTGTCGCGGACAGGGTGGTACTTC; CDR3 protein: CASSVSRTGWYF